These T cell receptor beta chains were read from a single sample in a study of blood T cells in healthy people across ages. TCRdb re-derived calls from the 5' RACE reads in MiXCR, one entry per CDR3 protein. The sample includes approximately 1,000,000 distinct CDR3 sequences, under 40% of them seen just once. The sample was blood. Receptor source: a man aged 18-30 years in good health. Each CDR3 is given with its conserved first and last residue. Fields, in order: CDR3 protein, CDR3 DNA, clone size, V gene, J gene, D gene. A D gene is named only where the DNA matches it firmly. Clone size is given for some rows only: seen once, a few or many times, or a class if the clone is expanded.

CDR3 protein: CASSYGYPYEQYF; CDR3 DNA: TGTGCCAGTAGTTACGGGTATCCCTACGAGCAGTACTTC; clone size: -; V gene: TRBV19; J gene: TRBJ2-7; D gene: -
CDR3 protein: CASMVTASTDTQYF; CDR3 DNA: TGTGCCAGCATGGTCACAGCCAGCACAGATACGCAGTATTTT; clone size: -; V gene: TRBV12-3/TRBV12-4; J gene: TRBJ2-3; D gene: -
CDR3 protein: CASSYSPGRGQETQYF; CDR3 DNA: TGTGCCAGCAGTTACTCGCCGGGCAGGGGTCAAGAGACCCAGTACTTC; clone size: -; V gene: TRBV6-2/TRBV6-3; J gene: TRBJ2-5; D gene: -
CDR3 protein: CASSLGSNTGELFF; CDR3 DNA: TGTGCCAGCAGCTTAGGGTCGAACACCGGGGAGCTGTTTTTT; clone size: many; V gene: TRBV5-1; J gene: TRBJ2-2; D gene: -
CDR3 protein: CASSGLYNEQYF; CDR3 DNA: TGTGCCAGCAGCGGCCTTTACAATGAGCAGTACTTC; clone size: -; V gene: TRBV7-6; J gene: TRBJ2-7; D gene: -
CDR3 protein: CSAATGELYGYTF; CDR3 DNA: TGCAGTGCTGCGACAGGGGAGTTGTATGGCTACACCTTC; clone size: few; V gene: TRBV20-1; J gene: TRBJ1-2; D gene: TRBD1
CDR3 protein: CASSLEASLAGGAYNEQFF; CDR3 DNA: TGTGCCAGCAGCTTAGAGGCGAGTCTAGCGGGGGGAGCCTACAATGAGCAGTTCTTC; clone size: few; V gene: TRBV7-6; J gene: TRBJ2-1; D gene: TRBD2
CDR3 protein: CASSLAEGVNTEAFF; CDR3 DNA: TGTGCCAGCAGCTTAGCGGAGGGGGTGAACACTGAAGCTTTCTTT; clone size: -; V gene: TRBV7-9; J gene: TRBJ1-1; D gene: -
CDR3 protein: CASSLFGGAKNIQYF; CDR3 DNA: TGTGCCAGCAGTTTATTTGGGGGAGCCAAAAACATTCAGTACTTC; clone size: -; V gene: TRBV27; J gene: TRBJ2-4; D gene: -
CDR3 protein: CASSFGQLYNEQFF; CDR3 DNA: TGTGCCAGCAGCTTCGGACAACTTTACAATGAGCAGTTCTTC; clone size: few; V gene: TRBV7-2; J gene: TRBJ2-1; D gene: -
CDR3 protein: CVSSFADTQYF; CDR3 DNA: TGTGTCAGCAGCTTTGCAGATACGCAGTATTTT; clone size: -; V gene: TRBV7-8; J gene: TRBJ2-3; D gene: -
CDR3 protein: CSAKGGVNTEAFF; CDR3 DNA: TGCAGTGCTAAGGGGGGGGTGAACACTGAAGCTTTCTTT; clone size: few; V gene: TRBV20-1; J gene: TRBJ1-1; D gene: -
CDR3 protein: CASSLAQRLQETQYF; CDR3 DNA: TGTGCCAGCAGCTTAGCCCAGAGATTACAAGAGACCCAGTACTTC; clone size: few; V gene: TRBV7-6; J gene: TRBJ2-5; D gene: -
CDR3 protein: CASSQYLGPNEQFF; CDR3 DNA: TGCGCCAGCAGCCAATATCTGGGCCCCAATGAGCAGTTCTTC; clone size: many; V gene: TRBV4-3; J gene: TRBJ2-1; D gene: -
CDR3 protein: CASSLAGEGGYTF; CDR3 DNA: TGTGCCAGCAGCTTAGCGGGGGAAGGTGGCTACACCTTC; clone size: -; V gene: TRBV7-9; J gene: TRBJ1-2; D gene: -
CDR3 protein: CSAHPYIDPTQYF; CDR3 DNA: TGCAGTGCCCACCCGTACATCGATCCGACCCAGTACTTC; clone size: many; V gene: TRBV20-1; J gene: TRBJ2-5; D gene: -
CDR3 protein: CASSFGQDRKNTGELFF; CDR3 DNA: TGTGCCAGCAGCTTCGGCCAGGACAGAAAGAACACCGGGGAGCTGTTTTTT; clone size: -; V gene: TRBV7-9; J gene: TRBJ2-2; D gene: -
CDR3 protein: CSVASGQGYEQYF; CDR3 DNA: TGCAGCGTCGCGTCGGGACAGGGCTACGAGCAGTACTTC; clone size: few; V gene: TRBV29-1; J gene: TRBJ2-7; D gene: TRBD1
CDR3 protein: CASSYSTGDTTYGYTF; CDR3 DNA: TGTGCCAGCAGTTACTCGACAGGCGACACGACCTATGGCTACACCTTC; clone size: few; V gene: TRBV6-5; J gene: TRBJ1-2; D gene: -
CDR3 protein: CAGSLGSNYGYTF; CDR3 DNA: TGTGCCGGCAGTTTAGGCAGTAACTATGGCTACACCTTC; clone size: few; V gene: TRBV27; J gene: TRBJ1-2; D gene: -
CDR3 protein: CASTPAVLYGYTF; CDR3 DNA: TGTGCCAGCACGCCCGCGGTATTATACGGCTACACCTTC; clone size: -; V gene: TRBV6-2/TRBV6-3; J gene: TRBJ1-2; D gene: -
CDR3 protein: CASSLEGGTGTEAFF; CDR3 DNA: TGTGCCAGCAGTTTAGAGGGGGGGACAGGCACTGAAGCTTTCTTT; clone size: few; V gene: TRBV12-3/TRBV12-4; J gene: TRBJ1-1; D gene: TRBD1
CDR3 protein: CASSPPTHNEQYF; CDR3 DNA: TGTGCCAGCAGCCCCCCGACCCACAATGAGCAGTACTTC; clone size: few; V gene: TRBV9; J gene: TRBJ2-7; D gene: -
CDR3 protein: CSVGRSTEAFF; CDR3 DNA: TGCAGCGTTGGCCGGAGTACTGAAGCTTTCTTT; clone size: many; V gene: TRBV29-1; J gene: TRBJ1-1; D gene: -
CDR3 protein: CASSQDPGGVSPLHF; CDR3 DNA: TGCGCCAGCAGCCAAGACCCAGGGGGCGTTTCACCCCTCCACTTT; clone size: -; V gene: TRBV4-3; J gene: TRBJ1-6; D gene: TRBD1
CDR3 protein: CASSLRAGLDGYTF; CDR3 DNA: TGTGCCAGCAGTTTACGGGCAGGGCTCGATGGCTACACCTTC; clone size: few; V gene: TRBV27; J gene: TRBJ1-2; D gene: -
CDR3 protein: CASSPTSGGAGRTDTQYF; CDR3 DNA: TGTGCCAGCAGTCCGACTAGCGGGGGGGCCGGAAGGACAGATACGCAGTATTTT; clone size: -; V gene: TRBV2; J gene: TRBJ2-3; D gene: TRBD2
CDR3 protein: CASSQERLQETQYF; CDR3 DNA: TGTGCCAGCAGCCAAGAACGACTTCAAGAGACCCAGTACTTC; clone size: many; V gene: TRBV4-2; J gene: TRBJ2-5; D gene: -
CDR3 protein: CASRNPRGPDGYTF; CDR3 DNA: TGTGCCAGCAGAAATCCACGGGGGCCAGATGGCTACACCTTC; clone size: -; V gene: TRBV6-5; J gene: TRBJ1-2; D gene: -
CDR3 protein: CASSLNYGFSDGYTF; CDR3 DNA: TGCGCCAGCAGCTTGAACTACGGGTTTAGCGATGGCTACACCTTC; clone size: -; V gene: TRBV5-1; J gene: TRBJ1-2; D gene: -
CDR3 protein: CASSLGGANNSPLHF; CDR3 DNA: TGTGCCAGCAGCTTAGGGGGGGCCAACAATTCACCCCTCCACTTT; clone size: -; V gene: TRBV5-5; J gene: TRBJ1-6; D gene: -
CDR3 protein: CASSPGTSEQFF; CDR3 DNA: TGCGCCAGCAGTCCGGGGACTAGTGAGCAGTTCTTC; clone size: -; V gene: TRBV5-1; J gene: TRBJ2-1; D gene: TRBD2
CDR3 protein: CAISEGDLTQYF; CDR3 DNA: TGTGCCATCAGTGAGGGGGACCTTACGCAGTATTTT; clone size: -; V gene: TRBV10-3; J gene: TRBJ2-3; D gene: -
CDR3 protein: CASSFQGDNSPLHF; CDR3 DNA: TGTGCCAGCAGCTTCCAGGGAGATAATTCACCCCTCCACTTT; clone size: few; V gene: TRBV9; J gene: TRBJ1-6; D gene: -
CDR3 protein: CAISESHRAPNSPLHF; CDR3 DNA: TGTGCCATCAGTGAGTCCCACAGAGCACCTAATTCACCCCTCCACTTT; clone size: few; V gene: TRBV10-3; J gene: TRBJ1-6; D gene: -
CDR3 protein: CAISEGPTDTRYF; CDR3 DNA: TGTGCCATCAGTGAGGGGCCCACAGATACGCGGTATTTT; clone size: -; V gene: TRBV10-3; J gene: TRBJ2-3; D gene: -
CDR3 protein: CASSMTRGETQYF; CDR3 DNA: TGTGCCAGTAGTATGACCAGGGGAGAGACCCAGTACTTC; clone size: -; V gene: TRBV19; J gene: TRBJ2-5; D gene: -
CDR3 protein: CASSGTGAYSNQPQHF; CDR3 DNA: TGTGCCAGCTCAGGGACGGGGGCTTATAGCAATCAGCCCCAGCATTTT; clone size: -; V gene: TRBV18; J gene: TRBJ1-5; D gene: -
CDR3 protein: CSVRENIQYF; CDR3 DNA: TGCAGCGTCCGGGAGAACATTCAGTACTTC; clone size: -; V gene: TRBV29-1; J gene: TRBJ2-4; D gene: -
CDR3 protein: CASSPHPASGELFF; CDR3 DNA: TGTGCCAGCAGTCCCCATCCCGCATCCGGGGAGCTGTTTTTT; clone size: -; V gene: TRBV28; J gene: TRBJ2-2; D gene: -
CDR3 protein: CASRAEYNEQFF; CDR3 DNA: TGTGCCAGCAGGGCCGAATACAATGAGCAGTTCTTC; clone size: few; V gene: TRBV6-5; J gene: TRBJ2-1; D gene: -
CDR3 protein: CAISDIPGQGDNSPLHF; CDR3 DNA: TGTGCCATCAGTGACATCCCGGGACAGGGTGATAATTCACCCCTCCACTTT; clone size: few; V gene: TRBV10-3; J gene: TRBJ1-6; D gene: TRBD1
CDR3 protein: CASKSSGPSYEQYF; CDR3 DNA: TGTGCCAGCAAATCTAGCGGGCCTTCCTACGAGCAGTACTTC; clone size: -; V gene: TRBV6-1; J gene: TRBJ2-7; D gene: TRBD2
CDR3 protein: CASSLGETSGGFTDTQYF; CDR3 DNA: TGCGCCAGCAGCCTAGGGGAAACTAGCGGGGGGTTCACAGATACGCAGTATTTT; clone size: -; V gene: TRBV4-3; J gene: TRBJ2-3; D gene: TRBD2
CDR3 protein: CASSYSPRTNYGYTF; CDR3 DNA: TGTGCCAGCAGTTACTCTCCCAGAACTAACTATGGCTACACCTTC; clone size: many; V gene: TRBV6-5; J gene: TRBJ1-2; D gene: -
CDR3 protein: CASSPRTESTNEKLFF; CDR3 DNA: TGCGCCAGCAGCCCTCGGACAGAGTCAACTAATGAAAAACTGTTTTTT; clone size: few; V gene: TRBV5-1; J gene: TRBJ1-4; D gene: -
CDR3 protein: CASSPRDRSFHEQYF; CDR3 DNA: TGTGCCAGCAGCCCCCGGGACAGGAGTTTCCACGAGCAGTACTTC; clone size: -; V gene: TRBV9; J gene: TRBJ2-7; D gene: TRBD1
CDR3 protein: CSVETSYEQYF; CDR3 DNA: TGCAGCGTTGAAACCAGCTACGAGCAGTACTTC; clone size: -; V gene: TRBV29-1; J gene: TRBJ2-7; D gene: -
CDR3 protein: CASAIGGSNTEAFF; CDR3 DNA: TGCGCCAGCGCTATAGGGGGATCGAACACTGAAGCTTTCTTT; clone size: -; V gene: TRBV4-3; J gene: TRBJ1-1; D gene: -
CDR3 protein: CASSEGTSVWGYTF; CDR3 DNA: TGTGCCAGCAGTGAAGGGACCTCCGTCTGGGGCTACACCTTC; clone size: -; V gene: TRBV25-1; J gene: TRBJ1-2; D gene: -
CDR3 protein: CVSSFGETDTQYF; CDR3 DNA: TGTGTCAGCAGCTTCGGGGAAACAGATACGCAGTATTTT; clone size: -; V gene: TRBV7-2; J gene: TRBJ2-3; D gene: -